This T cell receptor beta chain derives from a study of PD-1 blockade in classical Hodgkin lymphoma. The repertoire was sequenced with immunoSEQ multiplex PCR; TCRdb's copy has only in-frame clones and lacks some. The sample carries around 96,000 clones, approximately 80% recorded once. The CDR3 spans 13 residues. V lost 5 bases, J lost 3 bases, and 4 bases stayed unmatched. Germline assignment: CDR1 SGHTA and CDR2 FQGNSA. Of note for this clone: What it binds is not known.

Each and every patient relapsed after autologous stem cell transplantation, and patients got differing brentuximab vedotin exposure. Each best response was a complete response, a partial response or progressive disease. Study-level points and caveats: Repertoire differences lack defined causes, possibly disease activity or prior therapy. CD4+ TCR diversity, unlike CD8+, climbed significantly by C4D1.

The chain links TRBV7-2 to TRBJ2-7, with 7 positions matching TRBD1. The receptor was isolated from a human donor with classical Hodgkin lymphoma. Sample: peripheral blood mononuclear cells (PBMCs), taken at baseline. CDR3: CASSTTGVYEQYF. DNA for the CDR3: TGTGCCAGCAGCACCACAGGGGTCTACGAGCAGTACTTC.